The entry that follows covers one T cell receptor (beta chain) sequence. This clonotype appeared many times. The antigen this receptor binds is unknown. The input lacks base qualities; no much larger clone sits a single base away. The record originates from a study of low-dose radiotherapy and immunotherapy resistance in tumors (dated by TCRdb to 2021 to 2024). In terms of the full investigation: Cohort 1 received 0.5 Gy per fraction every 2 weeks, with a prescribed total PTV dose of 6.5 Gy. In Cohort 2, 1 Gy per fraction was delivered every two weeks, for a total of 13 Gy over 26 weeks. Starting on cycle 1 day 1, patients took 300 mg of aspirin by mouth once a day for four cycles. The trial did not randomize participants into treatment groups. Nivolumab and ipilimumab were both given intravenously, with nivolumab at a 240 mg flat dose every two weeks and ipilimumab at 1 mg/kg every six weeks. The translational analysis covered eight patients: three from the first dose cohort and the first five from the second dose cohort. Cyclophosphamide 200 mg/m2 was given intravenously every two weeks, one day before each radiation and immunotherapy administration.

This sample's time point label indicates: after trial treatment. The sample's treatment or condition label, in plain terms: LDRT plus nivolumab, ipilimumab, low-dose cyclophosphamide and aspirin (RACIN trial). The donors took part in RACIN, a single-arm, phase I, dose-escalation trial that combined nivolumab, ipilimumab, aspirin, low-dose cyclophosphamide and low-dose radiotherapy. Patients with advanced, TIL-negative solid tumors were considered eligible. Instrument used: Illumina HiSeq 2500. To make first-strand cDNA, Superscript III was used along with a set of TRAV- and TRBV-specific primers so that both the TCRalpha and TCRbeta chains were covered. TCRs were amplified with Phusion for 20 to 25 PCR cycles, with a constant-region primer paired with the adapter attached to the V primers. The MessageAmp II aRNA Amplification Kit was used to amplify the isolated mRNA, with in vitro transcription run for roughly 15 hours at 37 degrees C. mRNA for TCR sequencing was isolated with the Dynabeads mRNA DIRECT Purification Kit. Indexed Illumina adapters were added in a second Phusion PCR of 25 to 30 cycles, and the PCR products were purified with AMPure XP beads. The authors processed their data as follows. Custom Perl scripts were used to pool TCR sequences that encoded the same protein, to remove out-of-frame sequences, and to calculate the abundance of each clonotype. Any TCR sequence backed by just one read was left out of the analysis. Repertoire metrics included Shannon entropy, Gini index, clonality, richness, and frequency of TCRs shared between repertoires. In TCRdb, the public reads were trimmed at Q25 with fastp and aligned with MiXCR, with productive beta chains retained. Under each unique CDR3 protein, matching rows form one entry showing the most common genes and DNA. V and J calls and clone size were set by TCRdb, not the authors. Across this sample there are more than 70,000 distinct CDR3 sequences, with roughly 19% seen only once. Of the sample, over 10% is held by the ten largest clones.

The CDR1 and CDR2 encoded by the germline V gene (reference sequence) are LNHDA and SQIVND. From the cysteine through the phenylalanine, the CDR3 covers 14 amino acids. CDR3 DNA only is kept here, 42 bases in frame from base 1. Germline trimming: 6 bases from V, 5 bases from J; junction bases outside gene matches: 5. The chain links TRBV19 with TRBJ2-1, with TRBD2 identical over 9 junction bases. The receptor was isolated from a female donor with ovarian cancer. This sample comprised PBMCs, obtained after low-dose radiotherapy plus immunotherapy. In nucleotides, the sequence is TGTGCCAGTAGGTCGACTAGCGGCCACAATGAGCAGTTCTTC. This sequence encodes CASRSTSGHNEQFF.